Presented here are 19 T cell receptor beta chains from one specimen sequenced in a study of response to subunit inactivated influenza vaccine. TCRdb itself ran the RT-PCR reads through MiXCR, one entry per CDR3 protein. The table shows under 750,000 distinct CDR3 sequences, with about 12% occurring only once. Sequenced material: PBMCs from blood, taken on the day of vaccination. The receptor set was obtained from a man aged 50-59 years who received an inactivated influenza vaccine.

This clonotype was picked up a small number of times. This chain uses TRBV10-3 with TRBJ1-3; 7 bases are shared with TRBD1. Trimming removed 7 bases from V and 5 bases from J; junction bases left unmatched: 2. The CDR3 totals 12 residues. In germline, CDR1 is ENHRY, CDR2 SYGVKD. CDR3 protein: CAIKTGRNTIYF. The CDR3 nucleotides are TGTGCCATCAAGACAGGGAGAAACACCATATATTTT.

The chain combines TRBV15 with TRBJ2-1, with D perhaps matching TRBD1 (5 bases). Looked up from germline, CDR1 is LNHNV and CDR2 is YYDKDF (reference sequence). V gave up 6 bases and J gave up 7 bases, with 10 bases separating them. The CDR3 has 12 amino acids. CDR3 region: CATSPDTNEQFF. CDR3 DNA sequence: TGTGCCACCAGTCCGGACACGAATGAGCAGTTCTTC.

The chain is built from TRBV9 and TRBJ2-3, with a tentative D call TRBD2 (7 bases). CDR3 length: 15 residues. The V gene lost 4 bases and the J gene lost 4 bases, with 16 bases spanning the gap. From germline, CDR1 is SGDLS and CDR2 YYNGEE. The DNA for the CDR3 is TGTGCCAGCAGCTCACGGGGGGCCGGGGCAGATACGCAGTATTTT. This translates into CASSSRGAGADTQYF.

This clonotype was seen ten or more times. J is TRBJ2-1 and V is TRBV12-3 or TRBV12-4, with D perhaps matching TRBD1 or TRBD2 (5 bases each). This CDR3 spans 14 amino acids. V was clipped by 3 bases and J by 5 bases, with 11 bases between them. CDR3 sequence reads: CASSLWGFDNEQFF. In nucleotides, the CDR3 is TGTGCCAGCAGTTTGTGGGGGTTCGACAATGAGCAGTTCTTC.

The chain carries TRBV29-1 and TRBJ2-3, with D perhaps TRBD1 (6 bases). Germline V gene sequence: CDR1 SQVTM, CDR2 ANQGSEA. The CDR3 covers 15 residues. V dropped 1 base and J dropped 0 bases, with 11 bases sitting between them. CDR3 sequence (DNA): TGCAGCGTTGAAGCGGGGACAACTAGCACAGATACGCAGTATTTT. It is translated as CSVEAGTTSTDTQYF.

This clonotype came up many times. The J gene is TRBJ2-7, the V gene TRBV20-1, with a possible D match to TRBD1 (5 bases). The V end was cut by 6 bases, the J end by 2 bases, with 17 bases between. CDR1 and CDR2 from the germline V gene are DFQATT and SNEGSKA (reference sequence). The CDR3 extends over 14 amino acids. The CDR3 here is CSAVKQVPTYEQYF. CDR3 in DNA: TGCAGTGCCGTAAAACAGGTACCCACCTACGAGCAGTACTTC.

In this sample, this clonotype turned up a few times. The rearrangement uses TRBV6-2 or TRBV6-3 and TRBJ2-7; D is possibly TRBD1 or TRBD2 (5 bases each). V was clipped by 5 bases and J by 5 bases, with 13 bases between them. Germline loops: CDR1 MNHEY, CDR2 SVGEGT. The CDR3 runs to 13 residues. CDR3 DNA sequence: TGTGCCAGCAGTCGAAGGGGACCGAACGAGCAGTACTTC. Its protein product is CASSRRGPNEQYF.

V and J are TRBV11-3 and TRBJ2-1, with TRBD1 matching over 7 bases. V shed 5 bases and J 8 bases; nucleotides not matched to a gene: 9. CDR3 length: 14 residues. Per germline, CDR1 SGHNT and CDR2 YENEEA. Here the CDR3 reads CASSHRGPRDEQFF. DNA for the CDR3: TGTGCCAGCAGCCATAGGGGGCCCCGGGATGAGCAGTTCTTC. The full variable domain, rest sourced from reference TRBV11-3 and TRBJ2-1, is EAGVVQSPRYKIIEKKQPVAFWCNPISGHNTLYWYLQNLGQGPELLIRYENEEAVDDSQLPKDRFSAERLKGVDSTLKIQPAELGDSAVYLCASSHRGPRDEQFFGPGTRLTVL.

This chain connects TRBV20-1 to TRBJ2-7; 7 bases fit TRBD2. Germline V lookup: CDR1 DFQATT, CDR2 SNEGSKA (reference sequence). Trimming cost V 5 bases and J 4 bases; bases outside gene matches: 11. This CDR3 region has 14 residues. The CDR3 loop is CSAGISGRAYEQYF. DNA of the CDR3: TGCAGTGCTGGCATTAGCGGGCGGGCGTACGAGCAGTACTTC.

A few counts support this clonotype. The chain employs TRBV5-1 and TRBJ1-6; D ambiguous. Trimming took off 3 bases at V and 3 bases at J, with 10 bases between the two ends. This CDR3 is 15 amino acids long. Per the germline V gene, CDR1 is SGHRS and CDR2 is YFSETQ. This chain's CDR3 is CASSSDGNYNSPLHF. In DNA, the CDR3 is TGCGCCAGCAGCTCGGACGGCAACTATAATTCACCCCTCCACTTT.

The chain links TRBV6-5 to TRBJ1-1; maybe TRBD1 (5 bases). Germline-derived CDR1 and CDR2 are MNHEY and SVGAGI. V gave up 0 bases and J gave up 5 bases, with 10 bases separating them. CDR3 size: 14 residues. CDR3 residues: CASSYSSRVTEAFF. The CDR3 region has the DNA TGTGCCAGCAGTTACTCAAGCAGGGTGACTGAAGCTTTCTTT.

This clonotype was observed a few times. The chain recombines TRBV28 with TRBJ2-7; no clear D gene. V shed 6 bases and J shed 2 bases, with 14 bases lying between them. The CDR3 consists of 14 residues. Germline assignment: CDR1 MDHEN and CDR2 SYDVKM. In DNA, the CDR3 is TGTGCCAGCAGGGCCTCACTGGCACCCTACGAGCAGTACTTC. Amino acids: CASRASLAPYEQYF.

The V and J genes are TRBV5-1 and TRBJ2-3; the match to TRBD2 covers 9 bases. The CDR3 runs 16 residues. J gave up 4 bases and V 4 bases, and 10 bases lay outside the gene matches. Looked up from germline, CDR1 is SGHRS and CDR2 is YFSETQ. This CDR3 is CASSIGAGGSADTQYF. CDR3 DNA: TGCGCCAGCAGCATCGGGGCGGGAGGGTCCGCAGATACGCAGTATTTT.

The gene calls are TRBV5-1 and TRBJ2-3; D might be TRBD1 (7 bases). CDR3 length: 15 amino acids. V lost 4 bases and J 4 bases, leaving 16 bases between the germline ends. Germline CDR1 reads SGHRS; CDR2 reads YFSETQ. The CDR3 protein is CASSAGQLVADTQYF. The CDR3 DNA is TGCGCCAGCAGCGCGGGACAGTTAGTGGCAGATACGCAGTATTTT. Drawing the rest from reference TRBV5-1 and TRBJ2-3, the complete variable domain is KAGVTQTPRYLIKTRGQQVTLSCSPISGHRSVSWYQQTPGQGLQFLFEYFSETQRNKGNFPGRFSGRQFSNSRSEMNVSTLELGDSALYLCASSAGQLVADTQYFGPGTRLTVL.

The chain couples TRBV6-5 to TRBJ2-2; D is possibly TRBD1 (6 bases). This CDR3 region has 17 residues. Looked up from germline, CDR1 is MNHEY and CDR2 is SVGAGI. Trimming took off 0 bases at V and 0 bases at J, with 11 bases between the two ends. The CDR3 bases are TGTGCCAGCAGTTACTCTCTGTACAGGGCGAACACCGGGGAGCTGTTTTTT. Translating it yields CASSYSLYRANTGELFF.

This clonotype was observed many times. The chain couples TRBV11-2 to TRBJ2-1; 13 positions agree with TRBD2. The ends lost 5 bases at V and 7 bases at J; junction bases unmatched: 14. Germline assignment: CDR1 SGHAT and CDR2 FQNNGV. This CDR3 comprises 18 residues. CDR3 in amino acids: CASSPGLAGEATRNEQFF. The CDR3 nucleotides are TGTGCCAGCAGCCCCGGACTAGCGGGAGAGGCTACTAGGAATGAGCAGTTCTTC. The full variable domain, in which reference TRBV11-2 and TRBJ2-1 provide the parts outside the CDR3, is EAGVAQSPRYKIIEKRQSVAFWCNPISGHATLYWYQQILGQGPKLLIQFQNNGVVDDSQLPKDRFSAERLKGVDSTLKIQPAKLEDSAVYLCASSPGLAGEATRNEQFFGPGTRLTVL.

The V call is TRBV4-2, the J call TRBJ2-1, with D perhaps matching TRBD1 (6 bases). The germline CDR1 and CDR2 sequences are LGHNA and YNFKEQ. Trimming left V 1 base short and J 7 bases short, with 14 bases between. The CDR3 is 15 residues long. The CDR3 coding sequence is TGTGCCAGCAGCCAAGCAGGGACACGCAGGAATGAGCAGTTCTTC. Protein product: CASSQAGTRRNEQFF.

This clonotype was counted between two and nine times. The rearrangement uses TRBV4-1 and TRBJ2-3; D ambiguous. This CDR3 has 14 residues. Germline CDR1 MGHRA, CDR2 YSYEKL. The germline V and J ends were trimmed by 6 bases and 5 bases, with 15 bases remaining between them. The CDR3 DNA sequence: TGCGCCAGCAGGCATGCGGCCTACCGAGATACGCAGTATTTT. This sequence encodes CASRHAAYRDTQYF.

The genes are TRBV20-1 and TRBJ2-2, with D tentatively TRBD2 (5 bases). The CDR3 is made up of 15 amino acids. The ends were cut back, 3 bases at V and 0 bases at J, with 11 bases in the middle. Germline CDR1 and CDR2: DFQATT and SNEGSKA (reference sequence). CDR3 amino acids: CSASSSGTNTGELFF. The CDR3 DNA reads as TGCAGTGCTAGCTCGTCGGGGACGAACACCGGGGAGCTGTTTTTT.